This T cell receptor beta chain was observed in a study of cytomegalovirus exposure and HLA in healthy donors. Study-wide findings and caveats: When analyzed later, the rates of TCR association showed variation by HLA locus, with DRB1 the most and HLA-C the fewest. In an earlier analysis, productive rearrangement rates for most beta V segments clustered near 87% or 30%. The likely origin of a cluster of highly shared sequence variants was a sequencing artifact.

A word on this clone: Antigen specificity is unknown.

The CDR3 is 13 residues long. The V gene's germline CDR1 is GTSNPN and CDR2 SVGIG (reference sequence). The V gene lost 3 bases and the J gene lost 5 bases, with 8 bases spanning the gap. The PCR ran on 60 Vbeta and 13 Jbeta primers. The protocol was immunoSEQ multiplex PCR, while the TCRdb copy is restricted to in-frame clones and leaves out a portion. Among around 160,000 clones listed, around 75% were seen once. Source material: PBMCs. This receptor was taken from a young woman in good health and CMV-seronegative. The J gene is TRBJ1-6, the V gene TRBV30, with D perhaps TRBD1 (5 bases). The CDR3 is CAWRGTNNSPLHF. CDR3 sequence (DNA): TGTGCCTGGAGGGGGACTAATAATTCACCCCTCCACTTT.